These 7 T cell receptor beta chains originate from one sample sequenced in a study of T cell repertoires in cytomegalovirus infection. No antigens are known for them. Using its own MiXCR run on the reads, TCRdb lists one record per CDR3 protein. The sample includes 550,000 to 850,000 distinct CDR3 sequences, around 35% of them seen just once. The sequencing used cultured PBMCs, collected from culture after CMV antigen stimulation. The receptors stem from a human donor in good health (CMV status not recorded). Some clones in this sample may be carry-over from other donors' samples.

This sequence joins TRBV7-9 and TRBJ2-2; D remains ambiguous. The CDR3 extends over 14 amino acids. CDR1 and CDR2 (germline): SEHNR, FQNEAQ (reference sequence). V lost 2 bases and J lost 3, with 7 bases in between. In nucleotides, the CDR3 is TGTGCCAGCAGCTTATTATTGGACACCGGGGAGCTGTTTTTT. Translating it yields CASSLLLDTGELFF.

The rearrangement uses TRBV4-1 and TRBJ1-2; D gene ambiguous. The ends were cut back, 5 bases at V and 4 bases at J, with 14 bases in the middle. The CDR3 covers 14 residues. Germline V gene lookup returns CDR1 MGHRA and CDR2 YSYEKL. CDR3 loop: CASSYPAQSYGYTF. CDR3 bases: TGCGCCAGCAGCTACCCGGCCCAGAGCTATGGCTACACCTTC.

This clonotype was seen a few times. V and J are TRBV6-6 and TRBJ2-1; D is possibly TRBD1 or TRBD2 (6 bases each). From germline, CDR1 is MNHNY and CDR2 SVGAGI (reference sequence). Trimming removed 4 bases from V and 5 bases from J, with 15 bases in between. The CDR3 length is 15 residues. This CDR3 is CASSLTRGPNNEQFF. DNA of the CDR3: TGTGCCAGCAGTTTGACCCGGGGGCCAAACAATGAGCAGTTCTTC.

The CDR3 spells CASKTGYYNEQFF. The DNA for the CDR3 is TGTGCCAGCAAAACAGGGTACTACAATGAGCAGTTCTTC. The chain recombines TRBV12-3 or TRBV12-4 with TRBJ2-1, with D perhaps TRBD1 (6 bases). The germline V and J ends were trimmed by 7 bases and 3 bases, with 10 bases remaining between them. The CDR3 loop spans 13 amino acids.

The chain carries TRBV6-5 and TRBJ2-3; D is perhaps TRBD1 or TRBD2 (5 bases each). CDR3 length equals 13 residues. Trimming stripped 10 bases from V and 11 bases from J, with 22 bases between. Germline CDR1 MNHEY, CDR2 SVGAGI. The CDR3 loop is CATGRDESSGQYF. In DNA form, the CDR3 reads TGTGCCACCGGAAGGGACGAGAGTTCCGGGCAGTATTTT.

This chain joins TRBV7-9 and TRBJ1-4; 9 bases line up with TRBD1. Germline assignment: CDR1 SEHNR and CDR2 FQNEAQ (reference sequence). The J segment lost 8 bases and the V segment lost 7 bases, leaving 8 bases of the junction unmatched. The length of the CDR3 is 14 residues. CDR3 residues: CASTPGQGDEKLFF. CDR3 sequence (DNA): TGTGCCAGCACCCCGGGACAGGGCGACGAAAAACTGTTTTTT.

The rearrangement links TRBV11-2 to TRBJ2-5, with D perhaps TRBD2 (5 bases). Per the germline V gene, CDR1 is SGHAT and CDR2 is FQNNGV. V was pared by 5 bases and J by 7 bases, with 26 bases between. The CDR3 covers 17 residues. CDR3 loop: CASSTFHVSGDGGTQYF. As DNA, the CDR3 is TGTGCCAGCAGCACCTTTCACGTGTCTGGGGATGGAGGGACCCAGTACTTC.